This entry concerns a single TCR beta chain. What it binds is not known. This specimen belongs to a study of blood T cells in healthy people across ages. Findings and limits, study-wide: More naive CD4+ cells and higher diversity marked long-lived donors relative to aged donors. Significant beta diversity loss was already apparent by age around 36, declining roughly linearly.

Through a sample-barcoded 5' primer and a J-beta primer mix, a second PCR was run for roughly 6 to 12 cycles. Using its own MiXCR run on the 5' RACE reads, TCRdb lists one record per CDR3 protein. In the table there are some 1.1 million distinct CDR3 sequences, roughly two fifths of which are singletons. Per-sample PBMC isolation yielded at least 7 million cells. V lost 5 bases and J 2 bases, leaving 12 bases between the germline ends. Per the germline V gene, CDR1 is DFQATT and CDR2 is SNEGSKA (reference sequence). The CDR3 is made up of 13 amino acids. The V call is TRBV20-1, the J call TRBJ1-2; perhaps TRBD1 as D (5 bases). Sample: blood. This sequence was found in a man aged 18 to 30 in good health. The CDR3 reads CSAPRRGNYGYTF. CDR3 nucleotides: TGCAGTGCTCCTAGGCGGGGGAACTATGGCTACACCTTC.